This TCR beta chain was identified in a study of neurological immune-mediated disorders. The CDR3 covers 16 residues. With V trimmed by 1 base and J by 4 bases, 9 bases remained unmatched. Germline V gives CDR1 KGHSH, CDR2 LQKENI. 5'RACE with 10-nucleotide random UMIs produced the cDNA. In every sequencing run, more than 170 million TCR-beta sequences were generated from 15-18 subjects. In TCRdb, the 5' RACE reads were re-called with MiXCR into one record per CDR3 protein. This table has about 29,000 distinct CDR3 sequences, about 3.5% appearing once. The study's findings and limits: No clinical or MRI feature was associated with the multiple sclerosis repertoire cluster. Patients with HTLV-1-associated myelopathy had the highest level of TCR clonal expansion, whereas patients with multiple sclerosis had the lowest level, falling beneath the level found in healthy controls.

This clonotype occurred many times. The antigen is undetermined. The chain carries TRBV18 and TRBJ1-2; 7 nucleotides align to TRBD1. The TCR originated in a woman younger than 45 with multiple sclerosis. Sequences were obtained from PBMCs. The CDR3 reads CASSPRGTVPTYGYTF. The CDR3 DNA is TGTGCCAGCTCACCACGGGGGACAGTTCCTACCTATGGCTACACCTTC.